The 7 T cell receptor beta chains below were found in one sample sequenced in a study of T-cell memory formation after mild COVID-19. MiXCR, applied by TCRdb to the 5' RACE reads, yields one record per CDR3 protein. The sample contains around 200,000 distinct CDR3 sequences, roughly 10% of which appear only once. Sequencing used PBMCs or a T cell subset sorted from them (not recorded which). The receptors stem from a man aged 18 to 35 who had mild COVID-19 (a few samples of this study predate the infection). Cell type and time point are not known.

The chain couples TRBV7-2 to TRBJ2-1, with D perhaps TRBD2 (5 bases). The V gene's germline CDR1 is SGHTA and CDR2 FQGNSA. Between the trimmed V and J ends, which lost 5 bases and 7 bases, there was a span of 21 bases. The CDR3 totals 16 residues. The CDR3 sequence: CASSNWAGGYGNEQFF. Written as DNA, the CDR3 is TGTGCCAGCAGCAACTGGGCGGGTGGGTATGGTAATGAGCAGTTCTTC.

This clonotype showed up just a few times. The genes are TRBV2 and TRBJ1-2; maybe TRBD1 (6 bases). Germline CDR1 SNHLY, CDR2 FYNNEI. Trimming cost V 3 bases and J 3 bases, with 14 bases left between them. This CDR3 spans 15 amino acids. The CDR3 region is CASSEDRGGDYGYTF. The CDR3 coding sequence is TGTGCCAGCAGTGAGGACCGCGGGGGCGACTATGGCTACACCTTC. Looking up the rest from reference TRBV2 and TRBJ1-2 gives the full variable domain: EPEVTQTPSHQVTQMGQEVILRCVPISNHLYFYWYRQILGQKVEFLVSFYNNEISEKSEIFDDQFSVERPDGSNFTLKIRSTKLEDSAMYFCASSEDRGGDYGYTFGSGTRLTVV.

The chain is built from TRBV5-1 and TRBJ2-3, with TRBD2 matching over 12 bases. V shed 2 bases, J shed 2 bases, and the junction held 6 bases outside the gene matches. The CDR3 consists of 17 residues. Per germline, CDR1 SGHRS and CDR2 YFSETQ. The CDR3 here is CASSLLAGGTPTDTQYF. The DNA of the CDR3 is TGCGCCAGCAGCTTACTAGCGGGGGGAACCCCCACAGATACGCAGTATTTT.

In this sample, this clonotype turned up a few times. This chain connects TRBV7-9 to TRBJ2-1; D is perhaps TRBD2 (6 bases). The V gene lost 4 bases and the J gene lost 8 bases, with 24 bases spanning the gap. Germline V gene data show CDR1 as SEHNR and CDR2 as FQNEAQ (reference sequence). The CDR3 loop spans 17 amino acids. CDR3 sequence reads: CASSSYKAGSLGHEQFF. CDR3 in DNA: TGTGCCAGCAGCTCTTATAAAGCGGGCTCCCTAGGCCATGAGCAGTTCTTC.

This clonotype was found many times. The chain recombines TRBV9 with TRBJ2-2; D unresolved. The CDR3 consists of 13 residues. Germline V lookup: CDR1 SGDLS, CDR2 YYNGEE. Trimming cost V 4 bases and J 4 bases, with 8 bases left between them. The CDR3 DNA follows: TGTGCCAGCAGCCCCACTGTCACCGGGGAGCTGTTTTTT. Protein: CASSPTVTGELFF.

The table lists this clonotype with a few counts. This chain links TRBV6-5 with TRBJ2-5, with TRBD2 matching over 11 bases. Germline V gene data show CDR1 as MNHEY and CDR2 as SVGAGI. The CDR3 is 15 amino acids. V dropped 8 bases and J dropped 1; count of bases not matched to a gene: 6. The CDR3 DNA follows: TGTGCCAGCGGATTACTAGCGGGGGCCCAAGAGACCCAGTACTTC. Translating it yields CASGLLAGAQETQYF.

This clonotype was seen a handful of times. The chain recombines TRBV5-4 with TRBJ2-5; D is perhaps TRBD1 or TRBD2 (5 bases each). The ends were cut back, 1 base at V and 5 bases at J, with 12 bases in the middle. The CDR3 is 14 residues long. CDR1 is SGHNT, CDR2 YYREEE, per germline (reference sequence). CDR3 sequence reads: CASSLRPGTETQYF. The CDR3 region has the DNA TGTGCCAGCAGCTTGAGGCCGGGGACGGAGACCCAGTACTTC.